This T cell receptor (beta chain) was sequenced for a study of cytomegalovirus exposure and HLA in healthy donors. The overall study: Findings of an earlier analysis included about 100 million unique TCR beta sequences from 170 million or so T cells.

Overall study results and limits: It was approximately 160 TCR beta chains that were listed as cytomegalovirus-associated. Later analysis identified a missense DCLRE1C variant that was linked to TCR beta V- and J-gene trimming.

Turning to this clone: Its target is not known.

13 Jbeta primers and 60 Vbeta primers were used for the PCR. Sequenced by immunoSEQ multiplex PCR; TCRdb stores in-frame clones only, minus some. The table includes about 130,000 clones, roughly four fifths detected once. Germline CDR1 reads SQVTM; CDR2 reads ANQGSEA. With 7 bases clipped from V and 8 bases from J, the junction kept 4 bases outside the gene matches. The CDR3 contains 10 residues. The material sequenced was PBMCs. The source is a man aged 45-65 years in good health and CMV-seronegative. The chain employs TRBV29-1 and TRBJ1-2; 7 positions agree with TRBD1. CDR3 nucleotide sequence: TGCAGCGCAGACAGGGAAGGCTACACCTTC. Protein product: CSADREGYTF.